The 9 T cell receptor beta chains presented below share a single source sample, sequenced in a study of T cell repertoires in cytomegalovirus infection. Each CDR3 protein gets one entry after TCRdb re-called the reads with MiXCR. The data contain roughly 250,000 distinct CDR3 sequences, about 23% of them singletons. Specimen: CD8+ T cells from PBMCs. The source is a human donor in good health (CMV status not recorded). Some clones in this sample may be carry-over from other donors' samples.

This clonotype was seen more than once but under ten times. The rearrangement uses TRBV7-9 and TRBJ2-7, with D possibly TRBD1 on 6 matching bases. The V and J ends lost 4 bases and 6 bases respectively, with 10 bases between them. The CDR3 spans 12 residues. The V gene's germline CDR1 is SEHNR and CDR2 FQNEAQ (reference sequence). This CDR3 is CASSSDRSEQYF. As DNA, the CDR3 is TGTGCCAGCAGCTCGGACAGATCCGAGCAGTACTTC.

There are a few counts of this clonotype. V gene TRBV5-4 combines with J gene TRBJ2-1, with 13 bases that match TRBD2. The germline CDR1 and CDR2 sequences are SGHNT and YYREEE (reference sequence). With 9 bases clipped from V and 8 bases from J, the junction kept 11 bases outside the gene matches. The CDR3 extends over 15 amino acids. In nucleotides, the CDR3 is TGTGCCACCTCGACTAGCGGGGGGCTCGGGGATGAGCAGTTCTTC. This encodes CATSTSGGLGDEQFF.

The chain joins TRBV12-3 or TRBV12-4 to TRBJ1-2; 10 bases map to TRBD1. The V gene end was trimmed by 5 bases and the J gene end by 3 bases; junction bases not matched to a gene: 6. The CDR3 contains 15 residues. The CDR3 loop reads CASSRGDRGYYGYTF. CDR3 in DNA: TGTGCCAGCAGTCGCGGGGACAGGGGCTACTATGGCTACACCTTC.

The chain's CDR3 is CSGEGMNTGELFF. As DNA, the CDR3 is TGCAGCGGGGAGGGGATGAACACCGGGGAGCTGTTTTTT. The rearrangement uses TRBV29-1 and TRBJ2-2, with 7 bases fitting TRBD2. Germline V gene data show CDR1 as SQVTM and CDR2 as ANQGSEA. CDR3 length equals 13 residues. V dropped 7 bases and J dropped 1; count of bases not matched to a gene: 3.

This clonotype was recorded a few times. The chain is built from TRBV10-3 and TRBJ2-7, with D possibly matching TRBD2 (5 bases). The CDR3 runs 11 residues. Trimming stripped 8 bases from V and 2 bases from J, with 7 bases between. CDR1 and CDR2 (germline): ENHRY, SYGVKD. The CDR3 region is CAIRETYEQYF. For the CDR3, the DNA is TGTGCCATCCGGGAAACCTACGAGCAGTACTTC.

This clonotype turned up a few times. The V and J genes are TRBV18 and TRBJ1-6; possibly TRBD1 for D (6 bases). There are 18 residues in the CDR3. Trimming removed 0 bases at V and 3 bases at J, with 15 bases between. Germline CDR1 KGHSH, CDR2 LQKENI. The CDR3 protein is CASSPPISRDNYNSPLHF. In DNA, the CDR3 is TGTGCCAGCTCACCACCTATTAGCCGGGACAACTATAATTCACCCCTCCACTTT. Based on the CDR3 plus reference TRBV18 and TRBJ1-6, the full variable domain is NAGVMQNPRHLVRRRGQEARLRCSPMKGHSHVYWYRQLPEEGLKFMVYLQKENIIDESGMPKERFSAEFPKEGPSILRIQQVVRGDSAAYFCASSPPISRDNYNSPLHFGNGTRLTVT.

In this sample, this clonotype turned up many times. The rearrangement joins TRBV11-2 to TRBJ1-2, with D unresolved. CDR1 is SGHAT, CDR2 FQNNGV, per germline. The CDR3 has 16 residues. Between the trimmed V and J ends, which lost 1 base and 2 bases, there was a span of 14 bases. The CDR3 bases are TGTGCCAGCAGCTTAGGTCCGGACCCAAGAAACTATGGCTACACCTTC. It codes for CASSLGPDPRNYGYTF.

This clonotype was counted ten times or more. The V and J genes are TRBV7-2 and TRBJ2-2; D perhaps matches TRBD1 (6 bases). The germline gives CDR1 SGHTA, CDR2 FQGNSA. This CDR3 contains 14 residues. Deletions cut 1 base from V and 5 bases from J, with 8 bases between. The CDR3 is CASSLEQGTGELFF. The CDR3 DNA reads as TGTGCCAGCAGCTTAGAGCAGGGGACCGGGGAGCTGTTTTTT.

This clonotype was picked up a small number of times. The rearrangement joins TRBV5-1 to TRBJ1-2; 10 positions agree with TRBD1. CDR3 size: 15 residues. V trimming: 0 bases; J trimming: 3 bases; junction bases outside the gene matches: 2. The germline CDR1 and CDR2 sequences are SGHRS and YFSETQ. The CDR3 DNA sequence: TGCGCCAGCAGCTTGGGGGACAGGGGCTACTATGGCTACACCTTC. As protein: CASSLGDRGYYGYTF.